Listed below are T cell receptor beta chains from one sample, sequenced in a study of identifying expanded T cells in peripheral blood. Sequencing was performed with immunoSEQ multiplex PCR; in TCRdb, only in-frame clones are kept and a portion is missing. The sample carries 100,000 to 150,000 clones, 84% recorded once. Sequencing was done on a sample of blood. These receptors came from a person aged 18 to 75 in good health. Each CDR3 is given with its conserved first and last residue. The order of the fields is J gene, CDR3 length, D gene, V gene, clone size, CDR3 DNA, CDR3 protein. A D gene is named only where the DNA matches it firmly. Rows may omit the clone size; those that give it use once, few, many or a size class.

J gene: TRBJ2-7; CDR3 length: 11; D gene: NA; V gene: TRBV21-1; clone size: NA; CDR3 DNA: TGTGCCAGCAGCAAACCGTACGAGCAGTACTTC; CDR3 protein: CASSKPYEQYF
J gene: TRBJ2-3; CDR3 length: 19; D gene: TRBD2; V gene: TRBV12-5; clone size: NA; CDR3 DNA: TGTGCTAGTGGTTTCTGGTGGGGACTAGCGGGGGGATACACAGATACGCAGTATTTT; CDR3 protein: CASGFWWGLAGGYTDTQYF
J gene: TRBJ2-2; CDR3 length: 14; D gene: NA; V gene: TRBV5-6; clone size: NA; CDR3 DNA: TGTGCCAGCAGCCTGGTGGCGAACACCGGGGAGCTGTTTTTT; CDR3 protein: CASSLVANTGELFF
J gene: TRBJ1-2; CDR3 length: 13; D gene: NA; V gene: TRBV14; clone size: NA; CDR3 DNA: TGTGCCAGCAGCCAAGTTCCTGCCGATGGCTACACCTTC; CDR3 protein: CASSQVPADGYTF
J gene: TRBJ2-1; CDR3 length: 15; D gene: TRBD2; V gene: TRBV6-6; clone size: NA; CDR3 DNA: TGTGCCAGCAGCACTAGCGGGGGGCCCTACAATGAGCAGTTCTTC; CDR3 protein: CASSTSGGPYNEQFF
J gene: TRBJ2-3; CDR3 length: 15; D gene: NA; V gene: TRBV18; clone size: few; CDR3 DNA: TGTGCCAGCTCACCGCCGCGGGAAAGGGAGAAGGCGCAGTATTTT; CDR3 protein: CASSPPREREKAQYF
J gene: TRBJ1-3; CDR3 length: 12; D gene: NA; V gene: TRBV7-2; clone size: NA; CDR3 DNA: TGTGCCAGCAAGGGACCCGGAAACACCATATATTTT; CDR3 protein: CASKGPGNTIYF
J gene: TRBJ1-2; CDR3 length: 18; D gene: NA; V gene: TRBV4-3; clone size: NA; CDR3 DNA: TGCGCCAGCAGCCCGGATGTGGGACTGGTTGGATCGAACTATGGCTACACCTTC; CDR3 protein: CASSPDVGLVGSNYGYTF
J gene: TRBJ1-5; CDR3 length: 14; D gene: NA; V gene: TRBV7-9; clone size: NA; CDR3 DNA: TGTGCCAGCAGCTTACTAGGTGGCAATCAGCCCCAGCATTTT; CDR3 protein: CASSLLGGNQPQHF
J gene: TRBJ1-1; CDR3 length: 16; D gene: NA; V gene: TRBV5-6; clone size: NA; CDR3 DNA: TGTGCCAGCAACCACGTCAGGGCGGGGCTGAACACTGAAGCTTTCTTT; CDR3 protein: CASNHVRAGLNTEAFF
J gene: TRBJ1-1; CDR3 length: 13; D gene: TRBD1; V gene: TRBV7-2; clone size: NA; CDR3 DNA: TGTGCCAGCAGCCGGGACAGGAACACTGAAGCTTTCTTT; CDR3 protein: CASSRDRNTEAFF
J gene: TRBJ1-2; CDR3 length: 18; D gene: NA; V gene: TRBV11-3; clone size: once; CDR3 DNA: TGTGCCAGCAGCCCTCCCGGGCAGGGGAGCCCTAAGGACTATGGCTACACCTTC; CDR3 protein: CASSPPGQGSPKDYGYTF
J gene: TRBJ2-2; CDR3 length: 12; D gene: NA; V gene: TRBV29-1; clone size: few; CDR3 DNA: TGCAGCGTTGAGGTTGGGATCGGGGAGCTGTTTTTT; CDR3 protein: CSVEVGIGELFF
J gene: TRBJ2-3; CDR3 length: 14; D gene: NA; V gene: TRBV19; clone size: NA; CDR3 DNA: TGTGCCAGTAGTTATGCTAGAGACACAGATACGCAGTATTTT; CDR3 protein: CASSYARDTDTQYF
J gene: TRBJ2-4; CDR3 length: 15; D gene: TRBD2; V gene: TRBV6-6; clone size: NA; CDR3 DNA: TGTGCCAGCAGTGACACCCGGGGAGGGCAAAACATTCAGTACTTC; CDR3 protein: CASSDTRGGQNIQYF
J gene: TRBJ1-2; CDR3 length: 16; D gene: TRBD1; V gene: TRBV19; clone size: once; CDR3 DNA: TGTGCCAGTAGTATAGCCTCCGGGACAGGGGACTATGGCTACACCTTC; CDR3 protein: CASSIASGTGDYGYTF
J gene: TRBJ1-5; CDR3 length: 16; D gene: NA; V gene: TRBV7-9; clone size: NA; CDR3 DNA: TGTGCCAGCAGCTTAGGTATGGGGGCAACGGGACAGCCCCAGCATTTT; CDR3 protein: CASSLGMGATGQPQHF